Below, one TCR beta chain is given with its context. A single count supports this clone. This clone's antigen is unknown. No base quality information exists; no much larger clone differs at one position. The donors were healthy, HIV-negative adults with no recently reported acute infections or vaccinations. Only Caucasian adults living in Nashville, Tennessee, USA were represented among the donors. CD4+ T cells were enriched by magnetic negative selection, after which naive cells were positively selected on CD45RA and the negative fraction was taken as the memory subset. After blood collection by leukapheresis, PBMCs were isolated using Ficoll-Histopaque density gradient centrifugation and then cryopreserved in the vapor phase of liquid nitrogen. Purity and quantity of every magnetically sorted T cell population were checked by analytical flow cytometry. Each sorted fraction had its genomic DNA isolated and then quantified by UV absorbance on a Nanodrop 2000c.

CDR1 and CDR2, per the germline V gene, are SGHTA and FQGNSA. V is pruned by 4 bases and J by 8 bases, leaving 10 bases of the junction without a gene match. Inclusive of the bounding cysteine and phenylalanine, the CDR3 is 15 residues long. The sequence is cut down to CDR3 DNA, 45 bases in frame from base 1. The data were obtained in a study of shared clonotypes between healthy human individuals (dated by TCRdb to the early 2020s). Regarding the research as a whole: The cohort comprised a couple of women and a few men aged 18 to 49 years. Between about 0.8 and 9.5 billion PBMCs per donor were obtained by leukapheresis. Different laboratories and diverse techniques were used to prepare libraries and sequence TCR repertoires, to increase sequencing depth and limit assay-specific biases. Blood TCR repertoires of several healthy adults were deeply sequenced to estimate repertoire size and the extent of clonotype sharing between individuals. For each donor, three plates each were used for CD4 naive and CD4 memory, two plates were used for CD8 naive, and one plate was used for CD8 memory. General conclusions and limits of the study: Compared with non-shared clonotypes, clonotypes shared by all four sorted-subset donors had higher generation probabilities. When a few donors were compared, the shared fraction of clonotypes was around 5.1% for naive CD4, around 3.6% for naive CD8, 2% to 2.5% for memory CD4, and approximately 0.4% for memory CD8. The genetic and exposure-history diversity represented was limited by the small number of donors. Rarefaction of sorted-subset datasets indicated incomplete sequencing despite the large sequencing depth. Larger estimated clonotype richness was generally found for naive subsets than for memory subsets. Pairwise subsampling led to the expectation that sequencing depth would affect the degree of clonotype sharing among donors. Sampling was restricted to blood, and TCR repertoires in tissues likely differ from the TCR repertoires found in blood.

Using the deep immunoSEQ assay, multiplex PCR amplified TCR CDR3 regions from genomic DNA. Genomic DNA extracted from each cell subset was distributed evenly over all wells of several immunoSEQ 96-well plates, and each plate served as one replicate. For sorted subsets, 200 to 250 ng genomic DNA, equal to 30,000 or so T cell genomes, was loaded into each replicate PCR. The purified libraries were quantified using a Qubit 3.0 fluorometer, sized with a Bioanalyzer 2100, and then quantified again using the KAPA Library Quantification kit. A separate single-read 150-cycle Illumina NextSeq 550 flow cell was used to sequence each immunoSEQ 96-well plate. In the authors' own workflow: The immunoSEQ output contained only junctional sequences without quality scores, so filtering could not match that applied to full-length reads. Sequences were annotated with PyIR, a Python wrapper for IgBLAST v1.9, and V/J genes and CDR3 were assigned using IMGT germline references. Reads were removed for weak V/J assignments (E-value above 1e-6), missing CDR3, stop codons, out-of-frame junctions, or ambiguous translated residues. A V3J clonotype was defined by an identical inferred V gene, J gene, and CDR3 amino acid sequence. Percentage overlap between repertoires was computed as shared unique clonotypes divided by the size of the smaller repertoire. RTK rarefaction, the Chao1 estimator, and Recon v2.1 estimates of unobserved clonotypes were used to assess repertoire richness. For all TCRbeta clonotypes obtained by the gDNA method from four donors, generation probabilities were computed with OLGA. In its TCRdb copy, this immuneACCESS table keeps in-frame sequences only and misses some clones. Where compared with another copy, unresolved V genes explain less than half of these, and the others have no known cause. D and trimming come from the DNA, and the V and J calls and clone size come from that table. The sample profile shows about 1.5 million clones; 98% of them were found once. Clones ranked in the top ten supply about 0.45% of the sample.

The chain is encoded by TRBV7-2 joined to TRBJ2-7; 11 bases in between match TRBD2. The source of this sequence is a man in his thirties or forties in good health. The sequencing sample was made of naive CD4+ T cells sorted from blood. This specimen's cell subset or site label, interpreted: CD45RA+ positively selected. The CDR3 protein is CASSSRALAGGKQYF. The sequence in DNA is TGTGCCAGCAGCTCGAGGGCCCTAGCGGGAGGAAAGCAGTACTTC.